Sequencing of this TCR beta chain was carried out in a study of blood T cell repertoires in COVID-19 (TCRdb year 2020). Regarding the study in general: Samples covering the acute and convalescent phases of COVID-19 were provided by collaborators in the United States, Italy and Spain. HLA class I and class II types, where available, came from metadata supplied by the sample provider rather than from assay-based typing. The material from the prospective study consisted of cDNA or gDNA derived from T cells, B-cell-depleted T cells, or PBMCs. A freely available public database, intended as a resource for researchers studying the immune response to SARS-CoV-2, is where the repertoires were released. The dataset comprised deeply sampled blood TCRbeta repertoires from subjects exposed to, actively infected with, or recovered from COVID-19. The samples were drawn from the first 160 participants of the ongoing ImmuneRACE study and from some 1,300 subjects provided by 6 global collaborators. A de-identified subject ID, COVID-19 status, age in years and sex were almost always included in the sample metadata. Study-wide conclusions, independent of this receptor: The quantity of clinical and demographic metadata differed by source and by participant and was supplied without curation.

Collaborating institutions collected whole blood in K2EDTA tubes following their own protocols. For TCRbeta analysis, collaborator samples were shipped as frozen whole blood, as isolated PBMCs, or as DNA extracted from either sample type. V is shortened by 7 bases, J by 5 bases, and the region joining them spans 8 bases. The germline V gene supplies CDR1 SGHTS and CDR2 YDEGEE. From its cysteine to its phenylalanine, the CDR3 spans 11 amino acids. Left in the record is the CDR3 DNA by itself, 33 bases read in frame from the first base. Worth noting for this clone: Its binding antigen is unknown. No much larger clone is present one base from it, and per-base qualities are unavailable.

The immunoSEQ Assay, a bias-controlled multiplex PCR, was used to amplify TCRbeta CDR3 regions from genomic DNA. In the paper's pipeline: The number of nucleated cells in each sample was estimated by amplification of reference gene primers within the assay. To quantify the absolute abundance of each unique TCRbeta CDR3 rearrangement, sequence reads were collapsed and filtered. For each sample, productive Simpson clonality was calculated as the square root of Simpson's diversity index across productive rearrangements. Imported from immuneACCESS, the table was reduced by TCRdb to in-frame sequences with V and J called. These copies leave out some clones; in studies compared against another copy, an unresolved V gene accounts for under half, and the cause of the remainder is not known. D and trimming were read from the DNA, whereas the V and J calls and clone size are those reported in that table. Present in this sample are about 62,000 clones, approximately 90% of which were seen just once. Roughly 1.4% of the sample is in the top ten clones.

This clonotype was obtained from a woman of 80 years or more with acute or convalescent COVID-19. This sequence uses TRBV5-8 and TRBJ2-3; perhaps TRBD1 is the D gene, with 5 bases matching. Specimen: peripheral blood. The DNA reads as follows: TGTGCCAGCCAACAGGTAGATACGCAGTATTTT. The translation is CASQQVDTQYF.